This T cell receptor beta chain was profiled in a study of cytomegalovirus exposure and HLA in healthy donors. Study-wide results and limits: Reports indicate that TCR beta sequences accurately predicted the HLA-A and HLA-B alleles of most subjects. Indistinguishable V segments such as TRBV6-2 and TRBV6-3 were excluded.

Germline CDR1 is SNHLY and CDR2 is FYNNEI. The V and J ends lost 5 bases and 7 bases, in that order; junction bases with no gene match: 5. CDR3 size: 15 residues. Details on this clone: What it binds is not known.

Primers included in the PCR were 60 Vbeta and 13 Jbeta primers. TCRdb's table, derived via immunoSEQ multiplex PCR, lists solely in-frame clones and lacks some. The sample lists roughly 190,000 clones; roughly four fifths were seen once. The receptor was isolated from a woman under 30 in good health and CMV-seronegative. Sequencing was performed on PBMCs. The chain recombines TRBV2 with TRBJ2-1; 13 nucleotides line up with TRBD2. CDR3 in amino acids: CASSILAGGLNEQFF. DNA for the CDR3: TGTGCCAGCAGTATACTAGCGGGGGGGCTAAATGAGCAGTTCTTC.